In its sample, the clone carrying this T cell receptor beta chain was seen a few times. As yet, its antigen is unknown. The data were taken from a study of T-cell memory formation after mild COVID-19. Study summary: TCR clusters were mostly donor specific.

Germline assignment: CDR1 SEHNR and CDR2 FQNEAQ (reference sequence). The junction had 4 bases not matched to a gene; V was cut back by 5 bases and J by 1 base. The CDR3 sequence is 15 residues long. TCRdb independently ran MiXCR on the 5' RACE reads; one entry per CDR3 protein. The data hold roughly 350,000 distinct CDR3 sequences, with approximately 21% observed a single time. Study-wide findings and caveats: CD4+ clones that contracted lay mainly in CM and EM; CD8+ ones lay in EMRA.

The chain links TRBV7-9 to TRBJ2-4; 8 nucleotides agree with TRBD1. The clonotype comes from an adult woman who had mild COVID-19 (a few samples of this study predate the infection). Cell type and time point are not known. The material sequenced was PBMCs or a T cell subset sorted from them (not recorded which). CDR3 protein: CASSPRQGAKNIQYF. In DNA form, the CDR3 reads TGTGCCAGCAGCCCAAGACAGGGGGCCAAAAACATTCAGTACTTC.